The rows below give T cell receptor beta chains drawn from one sample of a study of beta chain features in type 1 diabetes. Using immunoSEQ multiplex PCR, the repertoire was profiled, and TCRdb retains in-frame clones only, with some absent. Seen here are 400,000 to 600,000 clones, approximately 30% observed once, and the top ten hold 0.05% to 0.065%. The sequencing input was naive CD4+ T cells from blood. These receptors were collected from a man between 18 and 35 years old in good health. The CDR3 runs from the conserved cysteine through the conserved F or W. Each record gives: J gene, clone size, D gene, V gene, CDR3 DNA, CDR3 protein. The D gene is left open where the match is weak. Clone sizes are given selectively: once, few, many, or a class where the clone is expanded.

>TRBJ2-4|-|-|TRBV29-1
TGCAGCGTTGGGGAAGCCAAAAACATTCAGTACTTC
CSVGEAKNIQYF
>TRBJ1-2|few|-|TRBV9
TGTGCCAGCAGCGTAGATGGGGCGGCGTATGATGGCTACACCTTC
CASSVDGAAYDGYTF
>TRBJ2-3|-|-|TRBV27
TGTGCCAGCAGTTTACACTATACGGGTGTCACAGATACGCAGTATTTT
CASSLHYTGVTDTQYF
>TRBJ1-3|few|-|TRBV7-9
TGTGCCAGCAGCAATGCAAAGCATTACTCTGGAAACACCATATATTTT
CASSNAKHYSGNTIYF
>TRBJ2-7|-|-|TRBV29-1
TGCAGCGGGGGGGGCCAGGGAGCCGAGCAGTACTTC
CSGGGQGAEQYF
>TRBJ2-3|-|TRBD1|TRBV20-1
TGCAGTGCTAGTACCAGGGGGAATTTGGTTTTT
CSASTRGNLVF
>TRBJ1-3|-|-|TRBV9
TGTGCCAGCAGCGTAGGTCGGATGGGAGGAAACACCATATATTTT
CASSVGRMGGNTIYF
>TRBJ1-1|few|-|TRBV7-9
TGTGCCAGCAGCTTTCCCGGGAACACTGAAGCTTTCTTT
CASSFPGNTEAFF
>TRBJ2-1|-|-|TRBV10-3
TGTGCCATCAGTGAGCTGAGCAGCAGCTCCTACAATGAGCAGTTCTTC
CAISELSSSSYNEQFF
>TRBJ2-7|-|-|TRBV30
TGTGCCTGGAGTGGGGTCAGCGAGCAGTACTTC
CAWSGVSEQYF
>TRBJ2-5|few|TRBD2|TRBV18
TGTGCCAGCTCACCGACTAGCGGACGGGAGACCCAGTACTTC
CASSPTSGRETQYF
>TRBJ1-2|-|-|TRBV7-9
TGTGCCAGCAGCTTAGTGGGGAGCTACACCTTC
CASSLVGSYTF
>TRBJ2-5|-|-|TRBV6-6
TGTGCCAGCAGCCCGGGCAGGTACCAAGAGACCCAGTACTTC
CASSPGRYQETQYF
>TRBJ2-7|-|-|TRBV5-1
TGCGCCAGCAGCTTGATTGGCGTCGACGAGCAGTACTTC
CASSLIGVDEQYF
>TRBJ2-2|few|-|TRBV28
TGTGCCAGCAGTTTACTGCCAGGAAAGCTGTTTTTT
CASSLLPGKLFF
>TRBJ2-5|few|-|TRBV7-2
TGTGCCAGCAGCTTAATGGCATCGTACCAAGAGACCCAGTACTTC
CASSLMASYQETQYF
>TRBJ1-2|-|-|TRBV14
TGTGCCAGCAGCCACTTGGTCTCCAACTATGGCTACACCTTC
CASSHLVSNYGYTF
>TRBJ2-3|-|-|TRBV6-6
TGTGCCAGCAGCTTTGGACCCTATACGCAGTATTTT
CASSFGPYTQYF
>TRBJ2-1|few|-|TRBV28
TGTGCCAGCAGTTTATCGACCATACGACAGAATGAGCAGTTCTTC
CASSLSTIRQNEQFF
>TRBJ2-1|few|TRBD2|TRBV5-1
TGCGCCAGCAGCTTGGGCCGCCGGACTAGCGGGAATCAGAATGAGCAGTTCTTC
CASSLGRRTSGNQNEQFF
>TRBJ2-1|-|-|TRBV28
TGTGCCAGCAGTTTAAGCCCCGTGTACAATGAGCAGTTCTTC
CASSLSPVYNEQFF
>TRBJ2-1|-|TRBD2|TRBV6-1
TGTGCCAGCAGTTCCGGGACTAGCGGGTTCTATGAGCAGTTCTTC
CASSSGTSGFYEQFF
>TRBJ2-6|once|-|TRBV6-5
TGTGCCAGCAGATTAACAGGGTCTGGGGCCAACGTCCTGACTTTC
CASRLTGSGANVLTF
>TRBJ1-5|-|TRBD1|TRBV30
TGTGCCTGGAGTGTATTGGACAGGGAAAATCAGCCCCAGCATTTT
CAWSVLDRENQPQHF
>TRBJ2-5|few|-|TRBV29-1
TGCAGCGTTGAACCTAGCGACCAAGAGACCCAGTACTTC
CSVEPSDQETQYF
>TRBJ2-3|-|-|TRBV7-2
TGTGCCAGCAGCGTCCGGGCCTGGGGCACAGATACGCAGTATTTT
CASSVRAWGTDTQYF
>TRBJ2-3|few|-|TRBV4-1
TGCGCCAGCAGCCAGGCTCCGGCGGCGCTAACGGTCACAGATACGCAGTATTTT
CASSQAPAALTVTDTQYF
>TRBJ2-7|-|-|TRBV7-9
TGTGCCAGCACACCCTTGAACGAGCAGTACTTC
CASTPLNEQYF
>TRBJ2-1|few|-|TRBV29-1
TGCAGCGTTTCAGCGATAACCTACAATGAGCAGTTCTTC
CSVSAITYNEQFF
>TRBJ1-5|few|TRBD1|TRBV30
TGTGCCTGGGCACAGGGGTATCAGCCCCAGCATTTT
CAWAQGYQPQHF
>TRBJ2-7|few|-|TRBV27
TGTGCCAGCAGTTCCTTGGTCGGGTCTTCCTACGAGCAGTACTTC
CASSSLVGSSYEQYF
>TRBJ2-2|-|-|TRBV6-5
TGTGCCAGCAGTTTCCGGGACACCATCACCGGGGAGCTGTTTTTT
CASSFRDTITGELFF